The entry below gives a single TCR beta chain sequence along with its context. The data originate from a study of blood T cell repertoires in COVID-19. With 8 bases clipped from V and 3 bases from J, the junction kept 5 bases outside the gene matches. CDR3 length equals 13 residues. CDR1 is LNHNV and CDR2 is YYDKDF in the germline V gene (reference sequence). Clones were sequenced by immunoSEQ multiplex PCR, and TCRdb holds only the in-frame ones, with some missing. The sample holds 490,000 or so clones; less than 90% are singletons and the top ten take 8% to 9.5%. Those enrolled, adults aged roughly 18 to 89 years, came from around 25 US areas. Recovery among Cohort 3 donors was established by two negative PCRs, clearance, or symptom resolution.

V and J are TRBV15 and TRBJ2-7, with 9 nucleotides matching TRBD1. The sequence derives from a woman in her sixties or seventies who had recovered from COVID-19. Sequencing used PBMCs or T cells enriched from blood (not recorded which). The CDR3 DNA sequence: TGTGCCACCGGTACAGGGGGCAACTACGAGCAGTACGTC. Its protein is CATGTGGNYEQYV.